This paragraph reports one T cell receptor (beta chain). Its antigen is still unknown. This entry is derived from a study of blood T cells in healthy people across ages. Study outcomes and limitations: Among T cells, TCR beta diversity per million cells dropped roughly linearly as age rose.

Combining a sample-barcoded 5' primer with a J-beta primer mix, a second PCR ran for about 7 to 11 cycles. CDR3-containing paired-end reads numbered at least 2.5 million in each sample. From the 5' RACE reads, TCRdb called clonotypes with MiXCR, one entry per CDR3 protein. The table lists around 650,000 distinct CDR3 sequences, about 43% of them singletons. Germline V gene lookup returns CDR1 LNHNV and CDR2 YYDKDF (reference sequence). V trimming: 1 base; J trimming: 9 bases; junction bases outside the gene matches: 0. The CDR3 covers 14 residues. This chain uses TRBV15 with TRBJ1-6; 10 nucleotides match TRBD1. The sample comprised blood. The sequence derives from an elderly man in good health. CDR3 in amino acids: CATSRGTGGSPLHF. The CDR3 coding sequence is TGTGCCACCAGCAGAGGGACAGGGGGTTCACCCCTCCACTTT.